Below, 5 T cell receptor beta chains from the same sample are listed, as sequenced in a study of T-cell reconstitution after alpha-beta-depleted transplantation in children (dated by TCRdb to about 2016). The library was generated by PCR. The sample was run on an Illumina HiSeq 2500. Molecular barcoding was employed in the preparation of TCR libraries, with unique molecular identifiers being used to normalize TCRbeta repertoire quantification. Starting from the raw public reads, TCRdb applied fastp trimming at Q25, assembled clones with MiXCR and retained in-frame beta chains. Rows matching on CDR3 protein sequence are summarized as one entry with the most common DNA and genes. Within this sample are 200,000 to 250,000 distinct CDR3 sequences, with about 11% of them counted one time only. Clones ranked in the top ten supply over 2% of the sample. The material was PBMCs from the stem cell graft donor, obtained from the stem cell graft. The receptor source for this set is a human donor who donated a stem cell graft to a child with acute lymphoblastic leukemia.

The V and J genes are TRBV4-1 and TRBJ1-3; D ambiguous. V lost 2 bases to trimming and J lost 4 bases, with 6 bases between them. Germline lookup yields CDR1 MGHRA and CDR2 YSYEKL. The CDR3 extends over 13 amino acids. The DNA for the CDR3 is TGCGCCAGCAGCCAATCGGTCGGAAACACCATATATTTT. Translating it yields CASSQSVGNTIYF.

This clonotype was seen repeatedly, ten times or more. This rearrangement joins TRBV18 to TRBJ2-7; D may correspond to TRBD1 or TRBD2 (6 bases each). There are 15 residues in the CDR3. The V end was cut by 5 bases, the J end by 6 bases, with 20 bases between. Germline lookup yields CDR1 KGHSH and CDR2 LQKENI. The CDR3 DNA reads as TGTGCCAGCTCAATAGGGGGGCAGAAAAAACCCGAGCAGTACTTC. This translates into CASSIGGQKKPEQYF.

This clonotype was seen at least ten times. The chain employs TRBV5-1 and TRBJ2-5, with a tentative D call TRBD2 (6 bases). Trimming shortened V by 3 bases and J by 0 bases, and 18 bases separated the two germline ends. CDR3 size: 17 residues. The germline V gene has CDR1 SGHRS and CDR2 YFSETQ. The CDR3 DNA is TGCGCCAGCAGCTGGGAGGAGACAGCTAAGTACCAAGAGACCCAGTACTTC. It is translated as CASSWEETAKYQETQYF. Looking up the rest from reference TRBV5-1 and TRBJ2-5 gives the full variable domain: KAGVTQTPRYLIKTRGQQVTLSCSPISGHRSVSWYQQTPGQGLQFLFEYFSETQRNKGNFPGRFSGRQFSNSRSEMNVSTLELGDSALYLCASSWEETAKYQETQYFGPGTRLLVL.

This clonotype has a count of ten or more. The rearrangement joins TRBV7-9 to TRBJ1-3, with no clear D. Trimming stripped 5 bases from V and 4 bases from J, with 6 bases between. Germline CDR1 SEHNR, CDR2 FQNEAQ (reference sequence). The CDR3 sequence is 12 residues long. In nucleotides, the CDR3 is TGTGCCAGCAGCCCTGGGGGAAACACCATATATTTT. Translated: CASSPGGNTIYF.

The chain is built from TRBV29-1 and TRBJ2-2; 7 bases line up with TRBD1. The CDR3 covers 14 residues. Germline CDR1 SQVTM, CDR2 ANQGSEA. J was trimmed by 4 bases and V by 4 bases; bases with no gene match: 6. CDR3 sequence: CSVGYRGATGELFF. Written as DNA, the CDR3 is TGCAGCGTTGGCTACAGGGGTGCCACCGGGGAGCTGTTTTTT.